The 12 T cell receptor beta chains below come from one sample, sequenced in a study of cytomegalovirus exposure and HLA in healthy donors. PCR amplification relied on 60 Vbeta primers (plus 13 Jbeta primers). Assay used: immunoSEQ multiplex PCR; TCRdb lists only in-frame clones, some missing. Of 150,000 to 200,000 clones listed, about 79% are singletons. What was sequenced was PBMCs. Receptors originate from a man aged 50-60 years in good health and CMV-seropositive.

CDR3 DNA: TGTGCCAGCAGTTTAAGGGACAGGGACGATTCACCCCTCCACTTT. This translates into CASSLRDRDDSPLHF. The chain has TRBV28 and TRBJ1-6; 9 nucleotides align to TRBD1. From germline, CDR1 is MDHEN and CDR2 SYDVKM. The V segment lost 2 bases and the J segment 8 bases; nucleotides outside the gene matches: 4. This CDR3 contains 15 residues.

This clone came up once. This rearrangement joins TRBV28 to TRBJ2-1, with D possibly TRBD2 on 6 matching bases. The V gene's germline CDR1 is MDHEN and CDR2 SYDVKM. Between the trimmed V and J ends, which lost 10 bases and 4 bases, there was a span of 17 bases. The CDR3 has 14 residues. CDR3 in amino acids: CATRRTGLYNEQFF. Here the CDR3 DNA reads TGTGCCACCAGACGAACGGGACTTTACAATGAGCAGTTCTTC.

In this sample, this clone turned up once. The rearrangement links TRBV25-1 to TRBJ1-3, with D tentatively TRBD1 (5 bases). V dropped 8 bases and J dropped 0 bases, with 20 bases sitting between them. The CDR3 sequence is 17 residues long. CDR1 and CDR2 (germline): MGHDK, SYGVNS. CDR3 DNA: TGTGCCAGCTCTGGGGGGAGACAGCCTACCTCTGGAAACACCATATATTTT. Protein product: CASSGGRQPTSGNTIYF.

Comment on this clone: One end of the junction varies from germline; a read error may be responsible. V and J are TRBV7-9 and TRBJ2-7; 7 bases fit TRBD1. The germline V gene encodes CDR1 SEHNR and CDR2 FQNEAQ (reference sequence). This CDR3 contains 12 residues. The CDR3 sequence is CSSSPPGGEQYF. The CDR3 DNA sequence: TGTTCCAGCAGCCCCCCAGGGGGAGAGCAGTACTTC.

The chain couples TRBV2 to TRBJ2-1; 7 bases are a match to TRBD1. Germline V gene data show CDR1 as SNHLY and CDR2 as FYNNEI. The CDR3 has 13 residues. V shed 6 bases, J shed 9 bases, and the junction held 8 bases outside the gene matches. The DNA of the CDR3 is TGTGCCAGCAGCACTCGACAGGGTCTTGAGCAGTTCTTC. Translating gives CASSTRQGLEQFF.

The chain links TRBV5-1 to TRBJ2-5, with D perhaps matching TRBD1 (5 bases). The V gene's germline CDR1 is SGHRS and CDR2 YFSETQ. V gave up 5 bases and J gave up 10 bases, with 18 bases separating them. CDR3 size: 13 residues. Written as DNA, the CDR3 is TGCGCCAGCAGATATGACAGCTCTAGGGACCAGTACTTC. Encoded protein: CASRYDSSRDQYF.

This clone was detected a few times. The chain joins TRBV6-6 to TRBJ1-1; 8 bases are shared with TRBD1. This CDR3 region has 11 residues. The junction had 6 bases not matched to a gene; V was cut back by 7 bases and J by 11 bases. The V gene's germline CDR1 is MNHNY and CDR2 SVGAGI (reference sequence). The CDR3 coding sequence is TGTGCCAGCATCTTACAGGGGGAGGCTTTCTTT. It is translated as CASILQGEAFF.

The chain couples TRBV7-2 to TRBJ2-6, with D maybe TRBD1 (6 bases). CDR1 and CDR2 from the germline V gene are SGHTA and FQGNSA. The CDR3 extends over 16 amino acids. V lost 8 bases and J lost 0, with 14 bases in between. The CDR3 region has the DNA TGTGCCAGCGCGGGCAGGGGATTCTCTGGGGCCAACGTCCTGACTTTC. The encoded protein is CASAGRGFSGANVLTF.

This clone was detected only once. The rearrangement links TRBV25-1 to TRBJ1-2; D unresolved. The germline V and J ends were trimmed by 3 bases and 0 bases, with 11 bases remaining between them. The CDR3 runs to 15 residues. Germline CDR1 reads MGHDK; CDR2 reads SYGVNS. The CDR3 loop is CASSDGRHTNYGYTF. CDR3 in DNA: TGTGCCAGCAGTGACGGCAGGCATACTAACTATGGCTACACCTTC.

The chain combines TRBV7-2 with TRBJ1-6, with 7 positions matching TRBD1. The CDR3 is 15 residues long. The J segment lost 10 bases and the V segment lost 5 bases, leaving 11 bases of the junction unmatched. Germline CDR1 is SGHTA and CDR2 is FQGNSA. CDR3 region: CASSPPRGPGSPLHF. CDR3 nucleotides: TGTGCCAGCAGCCCCCCTAGGGGGCCTGGGTCACCCCTCCACTTT. Complete variable domain (other parts from reference TRBV7-2 and TRBJ1-6): GAGVSQSPSNKVTEKGKDVELRCDPISGHTALYWYRQSLGQGLEFLIYFQGNSAPDKSGLPSDRFSAERTGGSVSTLTIQRTQQEDSAVYLCASSPPRGPGSPLHFGNGTRLTVT.

V usage is TRBV11-2 and J usage is TRBJ2-6, with TRBD1 as a possible D gene (5 bases). Trimming shortened V by 3 bases and J by 2 bases, and 14 bases separated the two germline ends. CDR3 length equals 17 residues. Germline loops: CDR1 SGHAT, CDR2 FQNNGV. CDR3 protein: CASSFRVYAAGANVLTF. The DNA of the CDR3 is TGTGCCAGCAGCTTCAGGGTGTATGCGGCTGGGGCCAACGTCCTGACTTTC.

This clone was seen more than once but under ten times. The chain has TRBV14 and TRBJ2-3, with a weak D call TRBD2 (5 bases). Germline V gene sequence: CDR1 SGHDN, CDR2 FVKESK. This CDR3 comprises 15 residues. Trimming removed 5 bases at V and 1 base at J, with 13 bases between. The CDR3 loop is CASSEPAAGTDTQYF. In DNA form, the CDR3 reads TGTGCCAGCAGCGAGCCAGCGGCCGGCACAGATACGCAGTATTTT.